These T cell receptor beta chains were read from a single sample in a study of long-term antiretroviral therapy in people with HIV. Generated by immunoSEQ multiplex PCR, the TCRdb table keeps only in-frame clones and is missing some. The sample comprises over 35,000 clones, about 94% of which are singletons, and roughly 2.2% rests with the top ten. The sequencing here drew on unsorted PBMCs, taken 9 to 9.5 years after starting antiretroviral therapy. The receptors come from a man aged 25 to 40 with HIV. Both conserved end residues are part of each CDR3. The D gene is left open where the match is weak. The size entry is marked missing in some rows and otherwise reads once, few, many or a size class.

v_call: TRBV29-1; clone_size: NA; d_call: NA; j_call: TRBJ2-2; cdr3_nt: TGCAGCGGCCTGGACACCGGGGAGCTGTTTTTT; cdr3_aa: CSGLDTGELFF
v_call: TRBV5-1; clone_size: NA; d_call: TRBD1; j_call: TRBJ2-5; cdr3_nt: TGCGCCAGCAGCTTGGGGGACAGAGGGGTGGAAGAGACCCAGTACTTC; cdr3_aa: CASSLGDRGVEETQYF
v_call: TRBV5-1; clone_size: NA; d_call: NA; j_call: TRBJ1-1; cdr3_nt: TGCGCCAGCAGACGTTCGGGCACTGAAGCTTTCTTT; cdr3_aa: CASRRSGTEAFF
v_call: TRBV6-6; clone_size: NA; d_call: TRBD1; j_call: TRBJ1-1; cdr3_nt: TGTGCCAGCAGTTGGGACAGGGGGATGACTGAAGCTTTCTTT; cdr3_aa: CASSWDRGMTEAFF
v_call: TRBV5-1; clone_size: few; d_call: TRBD2; j_call: TRBJ2-3; cdr3_nt: TGCGCCAGCAGAACCTTACTGGCTAGCGGGGGGGCAATGAGTGGATTT; cdr3_aa: CASRTLLASGGAMSGF
v_call: TRBV7-2; clone_size: NA; d_call: TRBD1; j_call: TRBJ1-2; cdr3_nt: TGTGCCAGCAGCCCACGACAGGGGAGGAATGGCTACACCTTC; cdr3_aa: CASSPRQGRNGYTF
v_call: TRBV5-4; clone_size: NA; d_call: NA; j_call: TRBJ1-3; cdr3_nt: TGTGCCAGCAGCTTGGATCCAGGGGAGGGCAACACCATATATTTT; cdr3_aa: CASSLDPGEGNTIYF
v_call: TRBV6-5; clone_size: once; d_call: NA; j_call: TRBJ2-3; cdr3_nt: TGTGCCAGCAGTACAGGGTCGGAGGATACGCAGTATTTT; cdr3_aa: CASSTGSEDTQYF
v_call: TRBV28; clone_size: NA; d_call: TRBD1; j_call: TRBJ1-2; cdr3_nt: TGTGCCAGCAGGACAGGGGACCTCTATGGCTACACCTTC; cdr3_aa: CASRTGDLYGYTF
v_call: TRBV28; clone_size: NA; d_call: NA; j_call: TRBJ2-2; cdr3_nt: TGTGCCAGCAGTGCAGGGGCGGTCACCGGGGAGCTGTTTTTT; cdr3_aa: CASSAGAVTGELFF
v_call: TRBV28; clone_size: NA; d_call: TRBD1; j_call: TRBJ2-6; cdr3_nt: TGTGCCAGCAGACCGACAGGGCTTGAGTCTGGGGCCAACGTCCTGACTTTC; cdr3_aa: CASRPTGLESGANVLTF
v_call: TRBV6-5; clone_size: NA; d_call: TRBD1; j_call: TRBJ2-1; cdr3_nt: TGTGCCAGCAGTGAACGACAGGGGGTTGGTGAGCAGTTCTTC; cdr3_aa: CASSERQGVGEQFF
v_call: TRBV9; clone_size: NA; d_call: NA; j_call: TRBJ1-4; cdr3_nt: TGTGCCAGCAGCCCCGGGGTGCCTAATGAAAAACTGTTTTTT; cdr3_aa: CASSPGVPNEKLFF
v_call: TRBV5-4; clone_size: NA; d_call: TRBD1; j_call: TRBJ2-2; cdr3_nt: TGTGCCAGCTGGGGACAGGGGGCAACCGGGGAGCTGTTTTTT; cdr3_aa: CASWGQGATGELFF
v_call: TRBV27; clone_size: NA; d_call: TRBD1; j_call: TRBJ2-3; cdr3_nt: TGTGCCAGCAGTGTCTCCAGGGGGCTGGGGGATACGCAGTATTTT; cdr3_aa: CASSVSRGLGDTQYF
v_call: TRBV5-5; clone_size: NA; d_call: TRBD1; j_call: TRBJ1-2; cdr3_nt: TGTGCCAGCAGCTTGGAGGCAGGGGGATATGGCTACACCTTC; cdr3_aa: CASSLEAGGYGYTF
v_call: TRBV9; clone_size: once; d_call: NA; j_call: TRBJ2-6; cdr3_nt: TGTGCCAGCAGCGTCAAGTTAGACCCGGTACACTCTGGGGCCAACGTCCTGACTTTC; cdr3_aa: CASSVKLDPVHSGANVLTF
v_call: TRBV6-5; clone_size: NA; d_call: TRBD2; j_call: TRBJ2-3; cdr3_nt: TGTGCCAGCAGGCTTAGCGGGGCCTCAACAGATACGCAGTATTTT; cdr3_aa: CASRLSGASTDTQYF
v_call: TRBV2; clone_size: NA; d_call: NA; j_call: TRBJ2-2; cdr3_nt: TGTGCCATTCAGTCAGGGCCCGGGGAGCTGTTTTTT; cdr3_aa: CAIQSGPGELFF
v_call: TRBV10-3; clone_size: NA; d_call: TRBD2; j_call: TRBJ2-3; cdr3_nt: TGTGCCATCAGTGAGTCGAAAGTTCTGCCTAGCGGGGGTGCCGATACGCAGTATTTT; cdr3_aa: CAISESKVLPSGGADTQYF
v_call: TRBV2; clone_size: NA; d_call: NA; j_call: TRBJ1-2; cdr3_nt: TGTGCCAGGGCGGGACCACCTCAGTCTAACTATGGCTACACCTTC; cdr3_aa: CARAGPPQSNYGYTF
v_call: TRBV6-5; clone_size: NA; d_call: TRBD1; j_call: TRBJ1-6; cdr3_nt: TGTGCCAGCACACACGACAGGGATAGGTCACCCCTCCACTTT; cdr3_aa: CASTHDRDRSPLHF
v_call: TRBV10-2; clone_size: once; d_call: NA; j_call: TRBJ1-1; cdr3_nt: TGCGCCAGCAAAGTTACATTCTCCACTGAAGCTTTCTTT; cdr3_aa: CASKVTFSTEAFF
v_call: TRBV5-4; clone_size: NA; d_call: NA; j_call: TRBJ2-2; cdr3_nt: TGTGCCAGCAGCTTGGCGGCGGGCCGAGGGTGGACCGGGGAGCTGTTTTTT; cdr3_aa: CASSLAAGRGWTGELFF
v_call: TRBV5-1; clone_size: NA; d_call: NA; j_call: TRBJ1-2; cdr3_nt: TGCGCCAGCAGCAGACAGGAAGGGGATGGCTACACCTTC; cdr3_aa: CASSRQEGDGYTF
v_call: TRBV4-1; clone_size: NA; d_call: TRBD2; j_call: TRBJ2-1; cdr3_nt: TGCGCCAGCAGCCAAGCTAGCGGGGATGAGCAGTTCTTC; cdr3_aa: CASSQASGDEQFF
v_call: TRBV5-1; clone_size: NA; d_call: NA; j_call: TRBJ1-6; cdr3_nt: TGCGCCAGCAGCTTGGTAGGTGGGGGTTCACCCCTCCACTTT; cdr3_aa: CASSLVGGGSPLHF
v_call: TRBV27; clone_size: NA; d_call: NA; j_call: TRBJ1-5; cdr3_nt: TGTGCCAGCAGTTTCAGGGGAGTTTACAATCAGCCCCAGCATTTT; cdr3_aa: CASSFRGVYNQPQHF
v_call: TRBV10-3; clone_size: once; d_call: NA; j_call: TRBJ2-3; cdr3_nt: TGTGCCATCAGTGAGTCCGCTAGCGAACACACAGATACGCAGTATTTT; cdr3_aa: CAISESASEHTDTQYF
v_call: TRBV11-2; clone_size: NA; d_call: TRBD1; j_call: TRBJ1-1; cdr3_nt: TGTGCCAGCAGCGTAGGGACAGGGGAGAATGAAGCTTTCTTT; cdr3_aa: CASSVGTGENEAFF
v_call: TRBV2; clone_size: NA; d_call: TRBD2; j_call: TRBJ2-5; cdr3_nt: TGTGCCAGCAGTGCTGCTAGCGGGGTGTTAGGCGAGACCCAGTACTTC; cdr3_aa: CASSAASGVLGETQYF
v_call: TRBV19; clone_size: NA; d_call: TRBD2; j_call: TRBJ2-5; cdr3_nt: TGTGCCAGTAGTATGCAGCGGGGGGCCCTGGGGACCCAGTACTTC; cdr3_aa: CASSMQRGALGTQYF
v_call: TRBV5-1; clone_size: NA; d_call: NA; j_call: TRBJ2-2; cdr3_nt: TGCGCCAGCAGCTTGGTAGCAGGGGCGGACGGGGAGCTGTTTTTT; cdr3_aa: CASSLVAGADGELFF
v_call: TRBV18; clone_size: once; d_call: NA; j_call: TRBJ1-5; cdr3_nt: TGTGCCAGCTCGGAGTATAGCAATCAGCCCCAGCATTTT; cdr3_aa: CASSEYSNQPQHF
v_call: TRBV2; clone_size: NA; d_call: TRBD1; j_call: TRBJ2-1; cdr3_nt: TGTGCCAGCAGTAACCCCGGGACAGGGTCGGCTGAGCAGTTCTTC; cdr3_aa: CASSNPGTGSAEQFF
v_call: TRBV15; clone_size: once; d_call: NA; j_call: TRBJ1-5; cdr3_nt: TGTGCCACCAGCAGAGGGGTTGGACAGCCCCAGCATTTT; cdr3_aa: CATSRGVGQPQHF
v_call: TRBV5-4; clone_size: NA; d_call: NA; j_call: TRBJ2-1; cdr3_nt: TGTGCCAGCAGCTTTCCGCGCGGGGACAATGAGCAGTTCTTC; cdr3_aa: CASSFPRGDNEQFF
v_call: TRBV29-1; clone_size: NA; d_call: TRBD1; j_call: TRBJ2-5; cdr3_nt: TGCAGCGTAGGGACAGGGGGACAAGAGACCCAGTACTTC; cdr3_aa: CSVGTGGQETQYF
v_call: TRBV7-3; clone_size: NA; d_call: NA; j_call: TRBJ1-1; cdr3_nt: TGTGCCAGCAGCGCGGGCTTGGGGGCGAGGTCGGGCACTGAAGCTTTCTTT; cdr3_aa: CASSAGLGARSGTEAFF
v_call: TRBV10-1; clone_size: NA; d_call: NA; j_call: TRBJ2-2; cdr3_nt: TGCGCCAGCAGCGGGGGAGGATACACCGGGGAGCTGTTTTTT; cdr3_aa: CASSGGGYTGELFF
v_call: TRBV10-2; clone_size: NA; d_call: NA; j_call: TRBJ1-1; cdr3_nt: TGCGCCAGCAGTGAAGGGGTAGGGCACTTTCCCCCTGAAGCTTTCTTT; cdr3_aa: CASSEGVGHFPPEAFF
v_call: TRBV19; clone_size: NA; d_call: NA; j_call: TRBJ2-6; cdr3_nt: TGTGCCACGGGACCGAGGGTAAACTCTGGGGCCAACGTCCTGACTTTC; cdr3_aa: CATGPRVNSGANVLTF
v_call: TRBV2; clone_size: NA; d_call: NA; j_call: TRBJ1-5; cdr3_nt: TGTGCCAGCAGCTTCGACAGAGCGGGTAATCAGCCCCAGCATTTT; cdr3_aa: CASSFDRAGNQPQHF
v_call: TRBV9; clone_size: NA; d_call: TRBD1; j_call: TRBJ2-7; cdr3_nt: TGTGCCAGCAGCGTAGGTGGGACAGCCTCCTACGAGCAGTACTTC; cdr3_aa: CASSVGGTASYEQYF
v_call: TRBV2; clone_size: NA; d_call: NA; j_call: TRBJ2-7; cdr3_nt: TGTGCCAGCAGTGAGACAGGTCTTGCGTACGAGCAGTACTTC; cdr3_aa: CASSETGLAYEQYF
v_call: TRBV5-1; clone_size: NA; d_call: NA; j_call: TRBJ2-7; cdr3_nt: TGCGCCAGCAGCCTTCCGGACACCCTCTACGAGCAGTACTTC; cdr3_aa: CASSLPDTLYEQYF
v_call: TRBV6-5; clone_size: NA; d_call: NA; j_call: TRBJ2-4; cdr3_nt: TGTGCCAGCAGCCTCTATAGGGAGCACAAAAACATTCAGTACTTC; cdr3_aa: CASSLYREHKNIQYF
v_call: TRBV5-8; clone_size: once; d_call: TRBD2; j_call: TRBJ2-1; cdr3_nt: TGTGCCAGCGCCGCGGGGGGCAGGCCCTACAATGAGCAGTTCTTC; cdr3_aa: CASAAGGRPYNEQFF